These T cell receptor beta chains were read from a single sample in a study of T cells in Graves' hyperthyroidism and ophthalmopathy. TCRdb fed the multiplex PCR reads into MiXCR, producing one record per CDR3 protein. There are 550,000 to 700,000 distinct CDR3 sequences in the sample; under 60% occur only once, and 15% to 20% lies in the top ten. Specimen: peripheral blood or thyroid tissue (not recorded which). The origin of the receptors is an adult woman with Graves' disease, either hyperthyroidism or ophthalmopathy (not recorded which). The CDR3 runs from the conserved cysteine through the conserved F or W. The D gene is left open where the match is weak. Rows give clone size only sometimes, using once, few, many, or a class for an expanded clone.

CDR3: CSGWDRTPSTQYF; DNA: TGCAGCGGGTGGGACCGAACCCCAAGTACGCAGTATTTT; J: TRBJ2-3; D: NA; V: TRBV29-1; size: NA
CDR3: CASSDPTGMASQPQHF; DNA: TGTGCCAGCAGCGACCCGACAGGGATGGCAAGTCAGCCCCAGCATTTT; J: TRBJ1-5; D: TRBD1; V: TRBV2; size: few
CDR3: CASSTRTSTDTQYF; DNA: TGTGCCAGCTCGACGCGGACGAGCACAGATACGCAGTATTTT; J: TRBJ2-3; D: NA; V: TRBV14; size: many
CDR3: CASSRSGSSNQPQHF; DNA: TGCGCCAGCAGCCGTTCCGGAAGTAGCAATCAGCCCCAGCATTTT; J: TRBJ1-5; D: NA; V: TRBV5-1; size: many
CDR3: CASSLDPNTEAFF; DNA: TGCGCCAGCAGCTTGGACCCCAACACTGAAGCTTTCTTT; J: TRBJ1-1; D: NA; V: TRBV5-1; size: many
CDR3: CASSQQGDQFLYEQYF; DNA: TGTGCCAGTAGTCAGCAGGGAGACCAATTTCTCTACGAGCAGTACTTC; J: TRBJ2-7; D: NA; V: TRBV19; size: many
CDR3: CATSRGRTGGNEQYF; DNA: TGTGCCACCAGCAGAGGTAGGACAGGGGGGAACGAGCAGTACTTC; J: TRBJ2-7; D: TRBD1; V: TRBV15; size: NA
CDR3: CARQGYSGANVLTF; DNA: TGTGCCAGACAGGGTTACTCTGGGGCCAACGTCCTGACTTTC; J: TRBJ2-6; D: NA; V: TRBV2; size: few
CDR3: CASSNRQGGYEQYF; DNA: TGTGCCAGCAGCAACCGACAGGGGGGCTACGAGCAGTACTTC; J: TRBJ2-7; D: TRBD1; V: TRBV6-5; size: many
CDR3: CSAANSPYEQYF; DNA: TGCAGTGCGGCTAACAGTCCCTACGAGCAGTACTTC; J: TRBJ2-7; D: NA; V: TRBV20-1; size: NA
CDR3: CASSSNRGRGETQYF; DNA: TGTGCCAGCAGCTCAAACAGGGGGAGAGGTGAGACCCAGTACTTC; J: TRBJ2-5; D: TRBD1; V: TRBV7-9; size: NA
CDR3: CASSPTLYGYTF; DNA: TGTGCCAGCAGTCCGACCCTCTATGGCTACACCTTC; J: TRBJ1-2; D: NA; V: TRBV12-3/TRBV12-4; size: many
CDR3: CASRTAKGDTEAFF; DNA: TGTGCCAGCAGAACCGCAAAGGGGGACACTGAAGCTTTCTTT; J: TRBJ1-1; D: NA; V: TRBV6-5; size: NA
CDR3: CASSLVTQGAQNTEAFF; DNA: TGTGCCAGCAGCTTAGTGACGCAGGGGGCCCAGAACACTGAAGCTTTCTTT; J: TRBJ1-1; D: TRBD1; V: TRBV11-2; size: many
CDR3: CASSSRVTSGNTIYF; DNA: TGTGCCAGCAGTTCCAGGGTCACCTCTGGAAACACCATATATTTT; J: TRBJ1-3; D: NA; V: TRBV2; size: many
CDR3: CASSSRYRGNTIYF; DNA: TGTGCCAGCAGCTCTCGGTACAGGGGGAACACCATATATTTT; J: TRBJ1-3; D: TRBD1; V: TRBV7-6; size: NA
CDR3: CASSSSGQGLGGYTF; DNA: TGTGCCAGCAGCTCAAGCGGACAGGGGTTGGGTGGCTACACCTTC; J: TRBJ1-2; D: TRBD1; V: TRBV7-9; size: NA
CDR3: CSVRDYTSGNTIYF; DNA: TGCAGCGTTAGGGACTACACCTCTGGAAACACCATATATTTT; J: TRBJ1-3; D: NA; V: TRBV29-1; size: many
CDR3: CSVEEAGTGDGYGYTF; DNA: TGCAGCGTTGAGGAGGCCGGGACAGGAGACGGCTATGGCTACACCTTC; J: TRBJ1-2; D: TRBD1; V: TRBV29-1; size: NA
CDR3: CASSLALRGHGYGYTF; DNA: TGTGCCAGCAGCTTAGCGCTGCGGGGGCACGGCTATGGCTACACCTTC; J: TRBJ1-2; D: NA; V: TRBV7-9; size: NA
CDR3: CSARVVAAESSYEQYF; DNA: TGCAGTGCTAGAGTTGTGGCAGCGGAGAGCTCCTACGAGCAGTACTTC; J: TRBJ2-7; D: NA; V: TRBV20-1; size: many
CDR3: CASGLPQQPQHF; DNA: TGTGCCAGCGGCCTACCCCAGCAGCCCCAGCATTTT; J: TRBJ1-5; D: NA; V: TRBV7-2; size: NA
CDR3: CASSYRAGEGYTF; DNA: TGTGCCAGCAGCTACAGGGCCGGAGAAGGCTACACCTTC; J: TRBJ1-2; D: NA; V: TRBV7-9; size: many
CDR3: CASSYHRGGTEAFF; DNA: TGTGCCAGCAGCTATCACAGGGGAGGGACTGAAGCTTTCTTT; J: TRBJ1-1; D: TRBD1; V: TRBV7-2; size: NA
CDR3: CASSADTGTSLYEQYF; DNA: TGTGCCAGCAGTGCCGATACCGGGACTAGTCTCTACGAGCAGTACTTC; J: TRBJ2-7; D: TRBD2; V: TRBV25-1; size: NA
CDR3: CASNRAVLRALYEQYF; DNA: TGTGCCAGCAACCGTGCCGTCTTGAGGGCTCTCTACGAGCAGTACTTC; J: TRBJ2-7; D: NA; V: TRBV2; size: NA
CDR3: CALGTGGNQPQHF; DNA: TGTGCTCTCGGGACAGGGGGAAATCAGCCCCAGCATTTT; J: TRBJ1-5; D: TRBD1; V: TRBV19; size: NA
CDR3: CASSLDIAGANVLTF; DNA: TGTGCCAGCAGCTTAGACATTGCTGGGGCCAACGTCCTGACTTTC; J: TRBJ2-6; D: NA; V: TRBV11-2; size: NA
CDR3: CASTPWTMGYGYTF; DNA: TGTGCCAGCACCCCGTGGACAATGGGATATGGCTACACCTTC; J: TRBJ1-2; D: NA; V: TRBV28; size: many
CDR3: CASSVDRVDTGELFF; DNA: TGTGCCAGCAGCGTGGACAGAGTTGACACCGGGGAGCTGTTTTTT; J: TRBJ2-2; D: NA; V: TRBV5-4; size: few
CDR3: CASTPGTGKEREAFF; DNA: TGTGCCAGCACCCCGGGGACAGGAAAAGAACGAGAAGCTTTCTTT; J: TRBJ1-1; D: TRBD1; V: TRBV7-9; size: many
CDR3: CARAGGSSEQYF; DNA: TGTGCTAGAGCCGGCGGCAGCTCCGAGCAGTACTTC; J: TRBJ2-7; D: NA; V: TRBV7-6; size: NA
CDR3: CASALDRDDYGYTF; DNA: TGTGCCAGCGCGTTGGACAGGGACGACTATGGCTACACCTTC; J: TRBJ1-2; D: TRBD1; V: TRBV12-3/TRBV12-4; size: NA
CDR3: CASSLQPNTEAFF; DNA: TGTGCCAGCAGCTTGCAGCCGAACACTGAAGCTTTCTTT; J: TRBJ1-1; D: NA; V: TRBV7-2; size: many
CDR3: CASSHPSVRETQYF; DNA: TGTGCCAGCAGCCATCCTAGCGTGAGGGAGACCCAGTACTTC; J: TRBJ2-5; D: NA; V: TRBV3-1; size: many
CDR3: CASSLTGTQRGYTF; DNA: TGTGCCAGCAGCCTGACCGGGACACAGAGGGGCTACACCTTC; J: TRBJ1-2; D: NA; V: TRBV5-5; size: many
CDR3: CASSRDRGNNSPLHF; DNA: TGTGCCAGCAGCCGGGACAGGGGAAATAATTCACCCCTCCACTTT; J: TRBJ1-6; D: TRBD1; V: TRBV7-3; size: NA
CDR3: CSARVSGGDRVDISSNTEAFF; DNA: TGCAGTGCTAGAGTGTCAGGGGGTGACAGGGTCGATATTTCCTCGAACACTGAAGCTTTCTTT; J: TRBJ1-1; D: TRBD1; V: TRBV20-1; size: many
CDR3: CASSYLEYQPQHF; DNA: TGTGCCAGCAGTTACCTCGAGTATCAGCCCCAGCATTTT; J: TRBJ1-5; D: NA; V: TRBV6-2/TRBV6-3; size: once
CDR3: CASSKGQDTGELFF; DNA: TGTGCCAGCAGCAAGGGACAAGACACCGGGGAGCTGTTTTTT; J: TRBJ2-2; D: NA; V: TRBV11-3; size: many
CDR3: CSALQGALNTEAFF; DNA: TGCAGTGCTCTACAGGGGGCCTTGAACACTGAAGCTTTCTTT; J: TRBJ1-1; D: TRBD1; V: TRBV20-1; size: many
CDR3: CATSSTEYNYGYTF; DNA: TGTGCCACCAGTTCGACAGAGTATAACTATGGCTACACCTTC; J: TRBJ1-2; D: NA; V: TRBV10-3; size: few
CDR3: CASRLAGANTGELFF; DNA: TGTGCCAGTAGATTAGCGGGAGCGAACACCGGGGAGCTGTTTTTT; J: TRBJ2-2; D: TRBD2; V: TRBV19; size: many
CDR3: CASSIDLPQHSGGYSGANVLTF; DNA: TGTGCCAGTAGTATTGACCTACCCCAACATTCCGGGGGATACTCTGGGGCCAACGTCCTGACTTTC; J: TRBJ2-6; D: NA; V: TRBV19; size: NA
CDR3: CATFNRSYGYTF; DNA: TGTGCCACCTTCAACCGGAGCTATGGCTACACCTTC; J: TRBJ1-2; D: NA; V: TRBV19; size: NA
CDR3: CASSPSGVVNEKLFF; DNA: TGCGCCAGCAGCCCCTCCGGGGTGGTAAATGAAAAACTGTTTTTT; J: TRBJ1-4; D: NA; V: TRBV5-1; size: many
CDR3: CASSLEGWDGSYEQYF; DNA: TGTGCCAGCAGCTTAGAGGGGTGGGACGGGTCCTACGAGCAGTACTTC; J: TRBJ2-7; D: NA; V: TRBV11-2; size: NA
CDR3: CAISATGSYEQYF; DNA: TGTGCCATCAGTGCAACAGGGTCCTACGAGCAGTACTTC; J: TRBJ2-7; D: NA; V: TRBV10-3; size: NA
CDR3: CSARVWTDDGETQYF; DNA: TGCAGTGCTAGAGTGTGGACGGATGATGGGGAGACCCAGTACTTC; J: TRBJ2-5; D: NA; V: TRBV20-1; size: NA
CDR3: CASRPGHGATNEKLFF; DNA: TGTGCCAGTAGACCCGGGCACGGAGCAACTAATGAAAAACTGTTTTTT; J: TRBJ1-4; D: NA; V: TRBV7-8; size: NA